The subject of this entry is one TCR beta chain. A much larger clone differs from this one at a single base, so this may be a read error. V lost 7 bases to trimming and J lost 13 bases, with 23 bases between them. The CDR3 has 13 residues. Germline loops: CDR1 SQVTM, CDR2 ANQGSEA. Primers used in a second PCR of roughly 6 to 11 cycles were a sample-barcoded 5' primer and a J-beta primer mix. In TCRdb, the 5' RACE reads were re-called with MiXCR into one record per CDR3 protein. Of around 1,700,000 distinct CDR3 sequences listed, 28% are singletons. This entry comes from a study of blood T cells in healthy people across ages.

Material: blood. This chain joins TRBV29-1 and TRBJ2-1; D is ambiguous. The receptor's source is a woman in her thirties in good health. The CDR3 DNA sequence: TGCAGCGCCCGAACGGCGGTGTTGGAGACCCAGTTCTTC. Translation: CSARTAVLETQFF.